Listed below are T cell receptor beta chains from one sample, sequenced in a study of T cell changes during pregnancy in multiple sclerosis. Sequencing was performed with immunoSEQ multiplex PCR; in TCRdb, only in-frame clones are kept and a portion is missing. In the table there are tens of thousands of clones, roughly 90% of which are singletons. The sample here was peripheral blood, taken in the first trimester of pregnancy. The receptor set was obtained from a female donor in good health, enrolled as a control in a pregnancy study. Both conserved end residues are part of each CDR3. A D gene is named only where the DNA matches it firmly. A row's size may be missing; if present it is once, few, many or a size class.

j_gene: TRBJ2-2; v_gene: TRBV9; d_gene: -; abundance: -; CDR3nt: TGTGCCAGCAGCGTAGGTTTAGGTGGGGGCGCGAACACCGGGGAGCTGTTTTTT; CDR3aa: CASSVGLGGGANTGELFF
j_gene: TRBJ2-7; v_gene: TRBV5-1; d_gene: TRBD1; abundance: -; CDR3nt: TGCGCCAGCAGCTCCCACCCGGGACAGGGGTCCTACGAGCAGTACTTC; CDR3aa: CASSSHPGQGSYEQYF
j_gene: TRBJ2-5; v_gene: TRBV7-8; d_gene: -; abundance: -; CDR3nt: TGTGCCAGCAGCCAAACCAGGGGCGTATCGGGGGAGACCCAGTACTTC; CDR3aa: CASSQTRGVSGETQYF
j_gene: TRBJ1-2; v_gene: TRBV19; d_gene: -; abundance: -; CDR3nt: TGTGCCAGTAGCAAAAACAGGGCTTCTAACTATGGCTACACCTTC; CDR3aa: CASSKNRASNYGYTF
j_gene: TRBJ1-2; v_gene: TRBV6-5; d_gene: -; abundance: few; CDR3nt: TGTGCCAGCAAGGAGGGGAGGAACTATGGCTACACCTTC; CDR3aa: CASKEGRNYGYTF
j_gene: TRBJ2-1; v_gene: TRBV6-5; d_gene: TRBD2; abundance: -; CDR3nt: TGTGCCAGCAGTTACTGGCGGGAGCGGGAGCAGTTCTTC; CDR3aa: CASSYWREREQFF
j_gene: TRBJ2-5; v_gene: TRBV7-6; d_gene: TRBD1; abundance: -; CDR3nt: TGTGCCAGCAGCTTCTCGGGACAGCTTCAACAAGAGACCCAGTACTTC; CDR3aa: CASSFSGQLQQETQYF
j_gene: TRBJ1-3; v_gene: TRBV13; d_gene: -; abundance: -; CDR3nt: TGTGCCAGCAGCTTACAGGGGACCTCTGGAAACACCATATATTTT; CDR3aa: CASSLQGTSGNTIYF
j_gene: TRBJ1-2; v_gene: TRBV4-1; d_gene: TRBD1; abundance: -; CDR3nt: TGCGCCAGCAGCCAAGATCCCGGACAGGGGGTCGATGGCTACACCTTC; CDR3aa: CASSQDPGQGVDGYTF
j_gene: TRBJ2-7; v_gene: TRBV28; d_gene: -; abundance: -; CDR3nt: TGTGCCAGCAGCAGACTCCTCCTCCAGAACTACGAGCAGTACTTC; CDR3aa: CASSRLLLQNYEQYF
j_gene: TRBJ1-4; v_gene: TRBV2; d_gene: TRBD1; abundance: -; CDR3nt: TGTGCCAGCTCATCAACAGGGGGCGGGAATGAAAAACTGTTTTTT; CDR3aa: CASSSTGGGNEKLFF
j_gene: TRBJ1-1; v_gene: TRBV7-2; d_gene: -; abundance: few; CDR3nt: TGTGCCAGCAGCTCCACAGGGAGACGGGCTGAAGCTTTCTTT; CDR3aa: CASSSTGRRAEAFF
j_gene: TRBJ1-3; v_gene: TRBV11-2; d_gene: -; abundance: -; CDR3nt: TGTGCCAGCAGCTTAGAAATAGGGGAAACCATATATTTT; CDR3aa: CASSLEIGETIYF
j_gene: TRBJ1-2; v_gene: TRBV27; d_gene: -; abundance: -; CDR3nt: TGTGCCAGCAGTTTATCGGGGGCGGACTATGGCTACACCTTC; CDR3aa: CASSLSGADYGYTF
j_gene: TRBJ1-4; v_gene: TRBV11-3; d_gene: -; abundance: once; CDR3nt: TGTGCCAGCAGCGTCACCGGGAATTTTAATGAAGAACTGTTTTTT; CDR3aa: CASSVTGNFNEELFF
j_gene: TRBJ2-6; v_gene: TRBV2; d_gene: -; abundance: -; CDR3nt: TGTGCCAGCAGTGAAAGGAGGGGATCCGGGGCCAACGTCCTGACTTTC; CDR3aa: CASSERRGSGANVLTF
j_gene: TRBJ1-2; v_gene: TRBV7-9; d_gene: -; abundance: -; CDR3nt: TGTGCCAGCAGCTTAGCCGCGACAGGAAAAAAAGGCTACACCTTC; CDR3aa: CASSLAATGKKGYTF
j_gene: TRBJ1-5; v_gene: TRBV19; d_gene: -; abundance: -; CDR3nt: TGTGCCAGTAAGGGAGCTAACTATCAGCCCCAGCATTTT; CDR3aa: CASKGANYQPQHF
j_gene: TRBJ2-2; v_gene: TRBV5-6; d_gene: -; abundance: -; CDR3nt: TGTGCCAGCAGCTTGGGGCAGGGCGGAACCGGGGAGCTGTTTTTT; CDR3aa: CASSLGQGGTGELFF
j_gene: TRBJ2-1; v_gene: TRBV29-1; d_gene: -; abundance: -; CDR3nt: TGCAGCGCTGGATTGACTAGTCGGAATGAGCAGTTCTTC; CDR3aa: CSAGLTSRNEQFF
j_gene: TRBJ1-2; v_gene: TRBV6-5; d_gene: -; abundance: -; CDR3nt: TGTGCCAGCAGTTACTCGATGAGCGCGGATAGCTACACCTTC; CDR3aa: CASSYSMSADSYTF
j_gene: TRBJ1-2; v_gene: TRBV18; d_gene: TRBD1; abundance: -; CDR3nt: TGTGCCAGCTCACCGGAGCAGGGACAGGGCGATGGCTACACCTTC; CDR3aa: CASSPEQGQGDGYTF
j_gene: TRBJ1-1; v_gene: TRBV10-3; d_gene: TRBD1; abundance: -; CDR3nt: TGTGCCATCAAGATCCCCGGGACAGACCTAAACACTGAAGCTTTCTTT; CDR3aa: CAIKIPGTDLNTEAFF
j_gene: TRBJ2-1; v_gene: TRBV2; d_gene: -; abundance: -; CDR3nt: TGTGCCAGCAGAGAGACACGCTACAATGAGCAGTTCTTC; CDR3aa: CASRETRYNEQFF
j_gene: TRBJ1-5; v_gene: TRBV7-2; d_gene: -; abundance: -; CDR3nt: TGTGCCAGCAGCTTAGCGGCCCCGTTTCAGCCCCAGCATTTT; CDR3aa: CASSLAAPFQPQHF
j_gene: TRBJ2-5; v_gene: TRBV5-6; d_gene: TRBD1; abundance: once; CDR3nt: TGTGCCAGCAGCTTCGGGACAGGGGATGTGAAGACCCAGTACTTC; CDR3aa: CASSFGTGDVKTQYF
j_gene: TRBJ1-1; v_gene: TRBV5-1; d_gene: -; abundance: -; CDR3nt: TGCGCCAGCAGCTTGTCTTTAAGCGTGAACACTGAAGCTTTCTTT; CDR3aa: CASSLSLSVNTEAFF
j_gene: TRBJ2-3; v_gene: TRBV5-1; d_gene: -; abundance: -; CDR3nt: TGCGCCAGCAGGGATAGCAGGGTCGATACGCAGTATTTT; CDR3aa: CASRDSRVDTQYF
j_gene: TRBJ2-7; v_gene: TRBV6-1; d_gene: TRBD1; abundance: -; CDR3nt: TGTGCCAGCAGTCTTCCGGGACAGGTGGGCGAGCAGTACTTC; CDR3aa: CASSLPGQVGEQYF
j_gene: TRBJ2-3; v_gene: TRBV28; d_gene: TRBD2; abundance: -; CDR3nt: TGTGCCAGCACCCGGGGAGGGTCTAGTACAGATACGCAGTATTTT; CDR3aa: CASTRGGSSTDTQYF
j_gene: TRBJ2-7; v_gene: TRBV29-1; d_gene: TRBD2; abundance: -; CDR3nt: TGCAGCGTTGAGCGGGCGGGGGGGAGCTACGAGCAGTACTTC; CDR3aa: CSVERAGGSYEQYF
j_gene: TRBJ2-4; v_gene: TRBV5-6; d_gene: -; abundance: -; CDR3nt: TGTGCCAGCAGCTTGGGCAGATCCAAAAACATTCAGTACTTC; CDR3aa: CASSLGRSKNIQYF
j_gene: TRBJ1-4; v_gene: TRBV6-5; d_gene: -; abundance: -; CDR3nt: TGTGCCAGCAGAGAACTTCAGGGAACTAATGAAAAACTGTTTTTT; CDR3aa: CASRELQGTNEKLFF
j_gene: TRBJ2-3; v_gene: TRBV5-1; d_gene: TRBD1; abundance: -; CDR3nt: TGCGCCAGCAGCTTGGGACAGGGAGCAGATACGCAGTATTTT; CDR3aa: CASSLGQGADTQYF
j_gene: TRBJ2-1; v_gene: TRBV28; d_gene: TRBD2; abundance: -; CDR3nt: TGTGCCAGCATTTCTAGCGGGAGTCCTTCCTACAATGAGCAGTTCTTC; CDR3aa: CASISSGSPSYNEQFF
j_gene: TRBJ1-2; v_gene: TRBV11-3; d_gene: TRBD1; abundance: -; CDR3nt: TGTGCCAGCAGCACAGGGACAGGGGAGATCTATGGCTACACCTTC; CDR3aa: CASSTGTGEIYGYTF
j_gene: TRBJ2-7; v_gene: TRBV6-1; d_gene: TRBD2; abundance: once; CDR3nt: TGTGCCAGCAGTGCCGGGACTAGCGGGGGGGCCCACGAGCAGTACTTC; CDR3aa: CASSAGTSGGAHEQYF
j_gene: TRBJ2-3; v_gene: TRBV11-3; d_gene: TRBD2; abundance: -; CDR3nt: TGTGCCAGCAGCTCTCTGACTAGCGGAGATACGCAGTATTTT; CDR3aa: CASSSLTSGDTQYF
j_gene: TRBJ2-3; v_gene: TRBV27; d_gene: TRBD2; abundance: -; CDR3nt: TGTGCCAGCAGTTTATGGGACACCCGGGCTAGCGGGAGGAAGTCAGATACGCAGTATTTT; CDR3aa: CASSLWDTRASGRKSDTQYF
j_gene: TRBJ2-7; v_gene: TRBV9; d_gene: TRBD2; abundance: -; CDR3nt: TGTGCCAGCAGCGTAGGGCTTGGCGGGAGGGCCCAGAACGAGCAGTACTTC; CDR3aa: CASSVGLGGRAQNEQYF
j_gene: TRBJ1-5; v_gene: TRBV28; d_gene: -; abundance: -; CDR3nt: TGTGCCAGCAGTTTTGTGGGCAAGCCACAGGGAAAACAGCCCCAGCATTTT; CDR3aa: CASSFVGKPQGKQPQHF
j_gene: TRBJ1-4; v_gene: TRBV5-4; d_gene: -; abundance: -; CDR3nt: TGTGCCAGCAGCTGGGGTCCCGGAGGGACTAATGAAAAACTGTTTTTT; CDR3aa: CASSWGPGGTNEKLFF
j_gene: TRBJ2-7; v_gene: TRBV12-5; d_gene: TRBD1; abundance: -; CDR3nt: TGTGCTAGTGCCCCCGACAGGGCCTACGAGCAGTACTTC; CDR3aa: CASAPDRAYEQYF
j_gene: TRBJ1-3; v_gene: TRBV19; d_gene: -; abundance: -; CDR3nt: TGTGCCAGTAGTACAGGGTTTGGAAACACCATATATTTT; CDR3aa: CASSTGFGNTIYF
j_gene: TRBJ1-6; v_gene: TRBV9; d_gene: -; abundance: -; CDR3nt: TGTGCCAGCAGCGTAGCTGTGAGCTCCTATAATTCACCCCTCCACTTT; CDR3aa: CASSVAVSSYNSPLHF
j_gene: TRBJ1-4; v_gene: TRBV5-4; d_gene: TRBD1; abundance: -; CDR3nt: TGTGCCAGCTCCGACAGGGGCCATGAAAAACTGTTTTTT; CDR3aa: CASSDRGHEKLFF
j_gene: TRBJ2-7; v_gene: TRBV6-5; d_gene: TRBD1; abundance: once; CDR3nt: TGTGCCAGCAGTTACCATCCGGGACAGGGGGCCTCCGAGCAGTACTTC; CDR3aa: CASSYHPGQGASEQYF
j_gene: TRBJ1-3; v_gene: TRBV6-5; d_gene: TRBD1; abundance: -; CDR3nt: TGTGCCAGCTTGACAGGGCTTGGAAACACCATATATTTT; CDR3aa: CASLTGLGNTIYF
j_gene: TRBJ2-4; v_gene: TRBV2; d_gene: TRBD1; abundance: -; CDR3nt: TGTGCCAGCACTACCGACAGGGAAAACATTCAGTACTTC; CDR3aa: CASTTDRENIQYF